This T cell receptor beta chain was documented in a study of blood T cell repertoires in COVID-19. Assay: immunoSEQ multiplex PCR; the TCRdb copy retains only in-frame clones and omits some. The profile shows over 50,000 clones, over 75% of them singletons. The V and J ends lost 5 bases and 5 bases, in that order; junction bases with no gene match: 7. CDR3 length equals 14 residues. Germline lookup yields CDR1 PRHDT and CDR2 FYEKMQ (reference sequence). The sample was peripheral blood. The V and J genes are TRBV13 and TRBJ2-5; the match to TRBD2 covers 8 bases. This TCR was recovered from a man between 60 and 75 years old with acute or convalescent COVID-19. The CDR3 DNA reads TGTGCCAGCAGCCTTCGGGGGGGCCGGGAGACCCAGTACTTC. This sequence encodes CASSLRGGRETQYF.